What follows is one TCR beta chain and its context. Sequencing used immunoSEQ multiplex PCR; TCRdb keeps in-frame clones, though not all of them. The sample lists over 2 million clones; 95% were seen once. This CDR3 has 14 residues. The V and J ends lost 1 base and 3 bases respectively, with 7 bases between them. Germline V gives CDR1 SGHAT, CDR2 FQNNGV. The sample is drawn from a study of shared clonotypes between healthy human individuals. The specimen sequenced was naive CD4+ T cells sorted from blood. Documented subset: CD45RA+ positively selected. The gene calls are TRBV11-2 and TRBJ2-1; D remains unclear. This clonotype was sampled from a man younger than 30 in good health. The chain's CDR3 is CASSLARSYNEQFF. In nucleotides, the CDR3 is TGTGCCAGCAGCTTAGCGCGGAGCTACAATGAGCAGTTCTTC.